A selection of T cell receptor beta chains follows, all from one sample in a study of shared clonotypes between healthy human individuals. The protocol was immunoSEQ multiplex PCR, while the TCRdb copy is restricted to in-frame clones and leaves out a portion. In the table there are over a million clones, 95% to 99% of which are singletons. Input material: naive CD4+ T cells sorted from blood. The receptors stem from a man younger than 45 in good health. CDR3s include the opening cysteine and the closing phenylalanine or tryptophan. Fields, in order: V gene, clone size, D gene, J gene, CDR3 DNA, CDR3 protein. D genes are given only for firm matches. For some rows the clone size is stated as once, few or many, or as a class when expanded; others skip it.

v_call: TRBV7-9; clone_size: NA; d_call: TRBD2; j_call: TRBJ2-1; cdr3_nt: TGTGCCAGCAGCCCTCCTGGACTAGCGGGATACAATGAGCAGTTCTTC; cdr3_aa: CASSPPGLAGYNEQFF
v_call: TRBV19; clone_size: NA; d_call: NA; j_call: TRBJ2-1; cdr3_nt: TGTGCCAGTAGTATGGGCCGCGTGGGCTTCTACAATGAGCAGTTCTTC; cdr3_aa: CASSMGRVGFYNEQFF
v_call: TRBV15; clone_size: NA; d_call: TRBD2; j_call: TRBJ2-5; cdr3_nt: TGTGCCACCAGCAGGGGGGGACTAGCGGGAGGCGCCCAGTACTTC; cdr3_aa: CATSRGGLAGGAQYF
v_call: TRBV5-4; clone_size: NA; d_call: TRBD1; j_call: TRBJ2-1; cdr3_nt: TGTGCCAGCAGCTTCGACGGGACAGGGGAGGTTTTTTCCTACAATGAGCAGTTCTTC; cdr3_aa: CASSFDGTGEVFSYNEQFF
v_call: TRBV7-9; clone_size: NA; d_call: NA; j_call: TRBJ2-7; cdr3_nt: TGTGCCAGCAGCCGTCGCTACGAGCAGTACTTC; cdr3_aa: CASSRRYEQYF
v_call: TRBV7-2; clone_size: NA; d_call: TRBD1; j_call: TRBJ1-5; cdr3_nt: TGTGCCAGCAATAACAGGGGGCGAGCGTGTCGCAATCAGCCCCAGCATTTT; cdr3_aa: CASNNRGRACRNQPQHF
v_call: TRBV29-1; clone_size: once; d_call: NA; j_call: TRBJ2-7; cdr3_nt: TGCAGCGTTGATGTTACAGGGCTCTCCTACGAGCAGTACTTC; cdr3_aa: CSVDVTGLSYEQYF
v_call: TRBV11-2; clone_size: NA; d_call: TRBD1; j_call: TRBJ2-3; cdr3_nt: TGTGCCAGCAGCTTAGCGTTGACAGGGGGTTTGGCAGATACGCAGTATTTT; cdr3_aa: CASSLALTGGLADTQYF
v_call: TRBV4-1; clone_size: NA; d_call: TRBD1; j_call: TRBJ1-1; cdr3_nt: TGCGCCAGCAGCCAAGCCCCCCAGGGGGCACTCACTGAAGCTTTCTTT; cdr3_aa: CASSQAPQGALTEAFF
v_call: TRBV6-1; clone_size: NA; d_call: TRBD2; j_call: TRBJ2-7; cdr3_nt: TGTGCCAGCAGTGAATCTAGCGGGAGGGTCGAGCAGTACTTC; cdr3_aa: CASSESSGRVEQYF
v_call: TRBV7-6; clone_size: NA; d_call: NA; j_call: TRBJ1-1; cdr3_nt: TGTGCCAGCAGCTTAGATTTAATGAACACTGAAGCTTTCTTT; cdr3_aa: CASSLDLMNTEAFF
v_call: TRBV6-5; clone_size: NA; d_call: NA; j_call: TRBJ1-2; cdr3_nt: TGTGCCAGCAGTTCCGACAACAGAAACTATGGCTACACCTTC; cdr3_aa: CASSSDNRNYGYTF
v_call: TRBV7-2; clone_size: NA; d_call: NA; j_call: TRBJ2-5; cdr3_nt: TGTGCCAGCAGCTCAAGTGGGGAGACCCAGTACTTC; cdr3_aa: CASSSSGETQYF
v_call: TRBV9; clone_size: NA; d_call: NA; j_call: TRBJ1-3; cdr3_nt: TGTGCCAGCAGCGTAGACCCCACCTCTGGAAACACCATATATTTT; cdr3_aa: CASSVDPTSGNTIYF
v_call: TRBV5-1; clone_size: once; d_call: NA; j_call: TRBJ2-1; cdr3_nt: TGCGCCAGCAGCTTGACAGCCAACTCCTACAATGAGCAGTTCTTC; cdr3_aa: CASSLTANSYNEQFF
v_call: TRBV5-6; clone_size: NA; d_call: TRBD1; j_call: TRBJ1-5; cdr3_nt: TGTGCCAGCAGCACGACAGGGGTCGGGGATCAGCCCCAGCATTTT; cdr3_aa: CASSTTGVGDQPQHF
v_call: TRBV5-6; clone_size: NA; d_call: NA; j_call: TRBJ2-1; cdr3_nt: TGTGCCAGCAGCTTGTACAGTAGGTCCTACAATGAGCAGTTCTTC; cdr3_aa: CASSLYSRSYNEQFF
v_call: TRBV7-2; clone_size: NA; d_call: NA; j_call: TRBJ2-5; cdr3_nt: TGTGCCAGCAGCTTACCCTCGCGCCAGCAAGAGACCCAGTACTTC; cdr3_aa: CASSLPSRQQETQYF
v_call: TRBV7-9; clone_size: NA; d_call: NA; j_call: TRBJ2-5; cdr3_nt: TGTGCCAGCAGCAAGTTCGGGACTTCTAGCCCTCAAGAGACCCAGTACTTC; cdr3_aa: CASSKFGTSSPQETQYF
v_call: TRBV10-3; clone_size: NA; d_call: NA; j_call: TRBJ1-2; cdr3_nt: TGTGCCATCAGTGAGGTAGGGAACTATGGCTACACCTTC; cdr3_aa: CAISEVGNYGYTF
v_call: TRBV6-5; clone_size: NA; d_call: TRBD2; j_call: TRBJ2-7; cdr3_nt: TGTGCCAGCAGTTACTCCCGGGGGGGTAACTCCTACGAGCAGTACTTC; cdr3_aa: CASSYSRGGNSYEQYF
v_call: TRBV6-5; clone_size: NA; d_call: NA; j_call: TRBJ1-4; cdr3_nt: TGTGCCAGCAGTTACTCGAGTGTCGTAGGAAAACTGTTTTTT; cdr3_aa: CASSYSSVVGKLFF
v_call: TRBV5-1; clone_size: NA; d_call: TRBD1; j_call: TRBJ1-5; cdr3_nt: TGCGCCAGCAGGTACACGACAGGGGAGGGCCAGCCCCAGCATTTT; cdr3_aa: CASRYTTGEGQPQHF
v_call: TRBV10-3; clone_size: once; d_call: NA; j_call: TRBJ2-7; cdr3_nt: TGTGCCATCAGTGGGGGTTTAGCCTACGAGCAGTACTTC; cdr3_aa: CAISGGLAYEQYF
v_call: TRBV18; clone_size: NA; d_call: NA; j_call: TRBJ2-3; cdr3_nt: TGTGCCAGCTCACCGACTGATATCACAGATACGCAGTATTTT; cdr3_aa: CASSPTDITDTQYF
v_call: TRBV19; clone_size: NA; d_call: TRBD1; j_call: TRBJ2-1; cdr3_nt: TGTGCCAGTAGGACCGCAGGGGGCCTTAGCTCCTACAATGAGCAGTTCTTC; cdr3_aa: CASRTAGGLSSYNEQFF
v_call: TRBV5-1; clone_size: NA; d_call: TRBD1; j_call: TRBJ2-1; cdr3_nt: TGCGCCAGCAGCTTGGGAACAGGGGCGAGCTCCTACAATGAGCAGTTCTTC; cdr3_aa: CASSLGTGASSYNEQFF
v_call: TRBV2; clone_size: NA; d_call: NA; j_call: TRBJ2-7; cdr3_nt: TGTGCCAGCAGTGAAGGGTGGGGGCTCGAGCAGTACTTC; cdr3_aa: CASSEGWGLEQYF
v_call: TRBV18; clone_size: once; d_call: TRBD2; j_call: TRBJ2-1; cdr3_nt: TGTGCCAGCTCACCTCGACTAGCGGGAGTTGGGGACAATGAGCAGTTCTTC; cdr3_aa: CASSPRLAGVGDNEQFF
v_call: TRBV18; clone_size: NA; d_call: NA; j_call: TRBJ2-2; cdr3_nt: TGTGCCAGCTCACAGCTAGTCAGGAACACCGGGGAGCTGTTTTTT; cdr3_aa: CASSQLVRNTGELFF
v_call: TRBV7-2; clone_size: NA; d_call: NA; j_call: TRBJ2-4; cdr3_nt: TGTGCCAGCACCCCCGGCCTGGAAACCATTCAGTACTTC; cdr3_aa: CASTPGLETIQYF
v_call: TRBV18; clone_size: NA; d_call: TRBD2; j_call: TRBJ2-7; cdr3_nt: TGTGCCAGCTCACCAATGGAAAGCGGGAGTAACAACGAGCAGTACTTC; cdr3_aa: CASSPMESGSNNEQYF
v_call: TRBV18; clone_size: NA; d_call: NA; j_call: TRBJ1-5; cdr3_nt: TGTGCCAGCTCACCTTTCGATCTGGGGCCGCTCCTGCCCCAGCATTTT; cdr3_aa: CASSPFDLGPLLPQHF
v_call: TRBV28; clone_size: once; d_call: TRBD2; j_call: TRBJ2-7; cdr3_nt: TGTGCCAGCCGTAGGGCTAGCGGGATTTCCTACGAGCAGTACTTC; cdr3_aa: CASRRASGISYEQYF
v_call: TRBV6-6; clone_size: NA; d_call: TRBD1; j_call: TRBJ1-5; cdr3_nt: TGTGCCAGCACCATTGGACAGGGGCGGAATCAGCCCCAGCATTTT; cdr3_aa: CASTIGQGRNQPQHF
v_call: TRBV19; clone_size: once; d_call: TRBD1; j_call: TRBJ2-7; cdr3_nt: TGTGCCAGTACCAAAGGACAGGTGGGTCTCTACGAGCAGTACTTC; cdr3_aa: CASTKGQVGLYEQYF
v_call: TRBV7-6; clone_size: NA; d_call: NA; j_call: TRBJ2-2; cdr3_nt: TGTGCCAGCAGCCCAACTAGCTGGTGGGAGGCCGGGGAGCTGTTTTTT; cdr3_aa: CASSPTSWWEAGELFF
v_call: TRBV28; clone_size: once; d_call: NA; j_call: TRBJ1-5; cdr3_nt: TGTGCCAGCACCCCGGGCAGTAGCAATCAGCCCCAGCATTTT; cdr3_aa: CASTPGSSNQPQHF
v_call: TRBV19; clone_size: NA; d_call: NA; j_call: TRBJ1-5; cdr3_nt: TGTGCCAGTAACAGGGTTCTCAGCAATCAGCCCCAGCATTTT; cdr3_aa: CASNRVLSNQPQHF
v_call: TRBV7-9; clone_size: NA; d_call: TRBD1; j_call: TRBJ2-7; cdr3_nt: TGTGCCAGCAGCACAAGACAGGGGGCGAACGAGCAGTACTTC; cdr3_aa: CASSTRQGANEQYF
v_call: TRBV10-1; clone_size: NA; d_call: NA; j_call: TRBJ2-3; cdr3_nt: TGCGCCAGCAGTGAGTCGATAGGCCTCAGCACAGATACGCAGTATTTT; cdr3_aa: CASSESIGLSTDTQYF
v_call: TRBV5-1; clone_size: NA; d_call: NA; j_call: TRBJ2-1; cdr3_nt: TGCGCCAGCAGCTTGGAAGCGGACAAGCAGTTCTTC; cdr3_aa: CASSLEADKQFF
v_call: TRBV6-5; clone_size: once; d_call: TRBD2; j_call: TRBJ2-2; cdr3_nt: TGTGCCAGCAGTTGGGGCGGGAGCAACACCGGGGAGCTGTTTTTT; cdr3_aa: CASSWGGSNTGELFF
v_call: TRBV29-1; clone_size: NA; d_call: TRBD1; j_call: TRBJ1-1; cdr3_nt: TGCAGCGTTGAACCCGGGACAGGGGGACTTGAAGCTTTCTTT; cdr3_aa: CSVEPGTGGLEAFF
v_call: TRBV2; clone_size: NA; d_call: NA; j_call: TRBJ2-7; cdr3_nt: TGTGCCAGCAGTGGACAGAACTACGAGCAGTACTTC; cdr3_aa: CASSGQNYEQYF
v_call: TRBV29-1; clone_size: NA; d_call: NA; j_call: TRBJ2-3; cdr3_nt: TGCAGCTCCCTCTGGGCAGATACGCAGTATTTT; cdr3_aa: CSSLWADTQYF
v_call: TRBV11-2; clone_size: NA; d_call: TRBD1; j_call: TRBJ2-3; cdr3_nt: TGTGCCAGCAGCTCACTCAAAGGACAGGGGGCAGATACGCAGTATTTT; cdr3_aa: CASSSLKGQGADTQYF
v_call: TRBV5-1; clone_size: NA; d_call: NA; j_call: TRBJ2-2; cdr3_nt: TGCGCCAGCAGCGTAACCGGGACTGTACGCACCGGGGAGCTGTTTTTT; cdr3_aa: CASSVTGTVRTGELFF
v_call: TRBV10-3; clone_size: NA; d_call: NA; j_call: TRBJ1-1; cdr3_nt: TGTGCCATCAGTGAGACAAGAGGGACCACTGAAGCTTTCTTT; cdr3_aa: CAISETRGTTEAFF
v_call: TRBV5-4; clone_size: NA; d_call: TRBD1; j_call: TRBJ1-1; cdr3_nt: TGTGCCAGCAGCGCGACAGGGTGGCAGAACACTGAAGCTTTCTTT; cdr3_aa: CASSATGWQNTEAFF